This T cell receptor (beta chain) was retrieved from a study of cytomegalovirus exposure and HLA in healthy donors. Study-wide results and limits: Earlier findings revealed that most TCR beta V segments proved productive either about 87% or about 30% of the time.

As to this clone: Its antigen is as yet unknown.

The PCR ran on 60 Vbeta and 13 Jbeta primers. Only in-frame clones appear in the TCRdb table, and some are missing; sequencing was by immunoSEQ multiplex PCR. The data show around 130,000 clones, 77% seen once. CDR1 and CDR2 from the germline V gene are MNHEY and SMNVEV (reference sequence). The CDR3 runs to 11 residues. The V end lost 6 bases, the J end lost 9 bases, and 12 bases lay between the germline ends. The TCR was taken from a man between 18 and 29 years old in good health and CMV-seropositive. Sequenced input: PBMCs. The chain couples TRBV27 to TRBJ2-7, with D maybe TRBD1 (5 bases). The CDR3, as DNA: TGTGCCAGCAGGATGGGGCAGGTGCAGTACTTC. Translating it yields CASRMGQVQYF.